This T cell receptor (beta chain) was documented in a study of blood T cell repertoires in COVID-19. CDR1 and CDR2 from the germline V gene are SNHLY and FYNNEI. The CDR3 has 16 amino acids. V dropped 2 bases and J dropped 0 bases, with 11 bases sitting between them. TCRdb's table, derived via immunoSEQ multiplex PCR, lists solely in-frame clones and lacks some. This sample carries roughly 62,000 clones, 79% of them seen once, and the ten largest clones take 20%. The chain is built from TRBV2 and TRBJ1-5; D ambiguous. Source material: peripheral blood. The TCR sequence derives from a woman aged 80 or over with active or convalescent COVID-19. CDR3 coding DNA: TGTGCCAGCAGTGAATGGAAGTGGGCTAGCAATCAGCCCCAGCATTTT. Translation gives CASSEWKWASNQPQHF.